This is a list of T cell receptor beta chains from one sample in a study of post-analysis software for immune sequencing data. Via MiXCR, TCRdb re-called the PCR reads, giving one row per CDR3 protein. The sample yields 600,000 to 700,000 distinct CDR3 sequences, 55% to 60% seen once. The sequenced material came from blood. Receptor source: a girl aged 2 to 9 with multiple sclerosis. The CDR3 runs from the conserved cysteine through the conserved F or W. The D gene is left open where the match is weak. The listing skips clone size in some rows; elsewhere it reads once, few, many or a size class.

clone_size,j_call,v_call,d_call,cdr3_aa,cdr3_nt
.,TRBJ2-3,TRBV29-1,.,CSGVLAVLTDTQYF,TGCAGCGGAGTCCTAGCCGTTCTCACAGATACGCAGTATTTT
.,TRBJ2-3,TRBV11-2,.,CASRSRGTSTDTQYF,TGTGCCAGCAGATCCAGGGGCACTAGCACAGATACGCAGTATTTT
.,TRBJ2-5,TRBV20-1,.,CSARRLVEETQYF,TGCAGTGCTAGAAGACTAGTGGAAGAGACCCAGTACTTC
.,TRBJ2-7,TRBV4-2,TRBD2,CASSSGTSAVSSYNEQYF,TGTGCCAGCAGCAGTGGAACTAGCGCGGTGTCCTCCTACAATGAGCAGTACTTC
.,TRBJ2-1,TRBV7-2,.,CASSLRGTPSSYNEQFF,TGTGCCAGCAGCTTAAGGGGGACCCCTAGCTCCTACAATGAGCAGTTCTTC
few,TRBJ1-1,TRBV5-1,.,CASSLGGIPTEAFF,TGCGCCAGCAGCTTGGGGGGGATCCCCACTGAAGCTTTCTTT
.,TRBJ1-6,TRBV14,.,CASSQVRVGDSPLHF,TGTGCCAGCAGCCAAGTGAGGGTAGGAGACTCACCCCTCCACTTT
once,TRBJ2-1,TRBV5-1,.,CASSLVMTRSSYNEQFF,TGCGCCAGCAGCTTGGTAATGACCCGGAGCTCCTACAATGAGCAGTTCTTC
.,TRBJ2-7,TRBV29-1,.,CSVRRSNEQYF,TGCAGCGTTCGACGATCCAATGAGCAGTACTTC
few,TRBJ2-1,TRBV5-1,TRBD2,CASNGLAGGNEQFF,TGCGCCAGCAACGGACTAGCGGGGGGGAATGAGCAGTTCTTC
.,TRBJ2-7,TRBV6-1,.,CTSSEPGRSSYEQYF,TGTACCAGCAGTGAACCGGGACGGAGCTCCTACGAGCAGTACTTC
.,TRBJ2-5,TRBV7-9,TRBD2,CASSLTSGDETQYF,TGTGCCAGCAGCTTAACCAGCGGGGACGAGACCCAGTACTTC
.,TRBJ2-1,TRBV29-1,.,CSAAERPYNEQFF,TGCAGCGCCGCCGAACGACCTTACAATGAGCAGTTCTTC
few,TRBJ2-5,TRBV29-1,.,CSVDWAGETQYF,TGCAGCGTTGATTGGGCAGGGGAGACCCAGTACTTC
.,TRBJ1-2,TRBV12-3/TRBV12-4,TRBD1,CASTRDRGWNYGYTF,TGTGCCAGCACCCGTGACAGGGGCTGGAACTATGGCTACACCTTC
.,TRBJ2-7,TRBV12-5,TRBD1,CASGGGQGFYEQYF,TGCGCTAGTGGTGGGGGACAGGGGTTCTACGAGCAGTACTTC
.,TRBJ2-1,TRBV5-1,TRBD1,CASSSRGQGATFHEQFF,TGCGCCAGCAGCTCGAGAGGACAGGGGGCGACATTCCATGAGCAGTTCTTC
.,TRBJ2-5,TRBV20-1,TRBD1,CSARGQGLWETQYF,TGCAGTGCTAGGGGACAGGGCTTGTGGGAGACCCAGTACTTC
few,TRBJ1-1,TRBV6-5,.,CASSWGRNTEAFF,TGTGCCAGCAGTTGGGGCAGGAACACTGAAGCTTTCTTT
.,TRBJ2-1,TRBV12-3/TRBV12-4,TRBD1,CASSRRGWQFF,TGTGCCAGCAGCCGCAGGGGGTGGCAGTTCTTC
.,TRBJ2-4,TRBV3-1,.,CASSLRTVGNIQYF,TGTGCCAGCAGCCTTCGGACGGTAGGAAACATTCAGTACTTC
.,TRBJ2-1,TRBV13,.,CASSLYPGHEQFF,TGTGCCAGCAGCTTATACCCAGGGCATGAGCAGTTCTTC
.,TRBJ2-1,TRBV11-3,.,CASKNSYNEQFF,TGTGCCAGCAAGAACTCCTACAATGAGCAGTTCTTC
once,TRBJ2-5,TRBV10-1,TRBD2,CASSPSGRPMVGPYF,TGCGCCTCCTCCCCAAGCGGGAGGCCCATGGTGGGCCCGTACTTC
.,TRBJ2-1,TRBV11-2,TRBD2,CASSLGRTSGRAPYNEQFF,TGTGCCAGCAGCTTAGGCCGGACTAGCGGGAGGGCCCCCTACAATGAGCAGTTCTTC
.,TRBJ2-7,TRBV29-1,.,CSVEGLPGDEQYF,TGCAGCGTCGAGGGTCTACCTGGGGACGAGCAGTACTTC
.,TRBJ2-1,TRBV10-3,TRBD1,CAISDRDRGINEQFF,TGTGCCATCAGTGATCGGGACAGGGGGATAAATGAGCAGTTCTTC
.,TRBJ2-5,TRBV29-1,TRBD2,CSVVRGSNEQYF,TGCAGCGTTGTACGCGGGAGCAATGAGCAGTACTTC
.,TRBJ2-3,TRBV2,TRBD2,CASSEKRRSGGFTDTQYF,TGTGCCAGCAGTGAAAAACGGCGTAGCGGGGGGTTCACAGATACGCAGTATTTT
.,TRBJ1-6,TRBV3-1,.,CASSGNRLGNSLLHF,TGTGCCAGCAGCGGCAACAGGTTGGGCAATTCACTCCTCCACTTT
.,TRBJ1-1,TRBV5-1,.,CASSLAPGGGMNTEAFF,TGCGCCAGCAGCTTGGCCCCAGGAGGTGGCATGAACACTGAAGCTTTCTTT
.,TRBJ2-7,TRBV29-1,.,CSVVRVPAYEQYF,TGCAGCGTTGTCCGGGTTCCCGCCTACGAGCAGTACTTC
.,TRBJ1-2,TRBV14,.,CASSQVGEFSGYTF,TGTGCCAGCAGCCAAGTCGGGGAGTTCTCTGGCTACACCTTC
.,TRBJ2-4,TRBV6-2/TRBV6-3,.,CASSPGASGIQYF,TGTGCCAGCAGTCCCGGGGCTTCGGGAATTCAGTACTTC
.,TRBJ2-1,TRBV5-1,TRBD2,CASSLEASGNHNEQFF,TGCGCCAGCAGCTTGGAAGCTAGCGGGAACCACAATGAGCAGTTCTTC
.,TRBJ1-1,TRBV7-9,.,CASSSGTHVTEAFF,TGTGCCAGCAGCTCGGGAACTCACGTCACTGAAGCTTTCTTT
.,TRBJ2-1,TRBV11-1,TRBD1,CASSLRGTGYNEQFF,TGTGCCAGCAGCCTTCGGGGGACAGGCTACAATGAGCAGTTCTTC
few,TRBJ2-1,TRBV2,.,CASSFGQQDNNEQFF,TGTGCCAGCAGTTTCGGACAGCAAGATAACAATGAGCAGTTCTTC
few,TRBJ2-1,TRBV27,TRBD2,CASSLGTSKNNEQFF,TGTGCCAGCAGTCTCGGGACTAGCAAAAACAATGAGCAGTTCTTC
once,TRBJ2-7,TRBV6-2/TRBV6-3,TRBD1,CASSAGGQGNNYEQYF,TGTGCCAGCAGTGCAGGCGGACAGGGAAATAACTACGAGCAGTACTTC
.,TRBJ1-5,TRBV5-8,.,CASSFIQPQHF,TGTGCCAGCAGCTTTATCCAGCCCCAGCATTTT
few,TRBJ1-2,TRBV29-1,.,CSVDSPYGYTF,TGCAGCGTGGACAGCCCCTATGGCTACACCTTC
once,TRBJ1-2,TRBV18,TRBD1,CASSPGQVNGYTF,TGTGCCAGCTCACCGGGACAGGTCAATGGCTACACCTTC
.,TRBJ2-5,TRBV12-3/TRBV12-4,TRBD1,CASSLRDRRQETQYF,TGTGCCAGCAGTTTAAGGGACAGACGACAAGAGACCCAGTACTTC
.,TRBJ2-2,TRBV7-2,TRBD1,CASSDRVRDTGELFF,TGTGCCAGCAGCGACAGGGTCCGAGACACCGGGGAGCTGTTTTTT
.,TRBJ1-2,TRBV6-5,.,CASSYSLQADFYGYTF,TGTGCCAGCAGTTACTCGTTGCAGGCTGATTTTTATGGCTACACCTTC
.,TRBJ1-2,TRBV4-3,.,CASSQEGSGGGGYGYTF,TGCGCCAGCAGCCAAGAAGGGTCGGGGGGCGGGGGCTATGGCTACACCTTC
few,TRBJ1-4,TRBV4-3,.,CASSQAYSLEKLFF,TGCGCCAGCAGCCAAGCGTACAGCCTTGAAAAACTGTTTTTT
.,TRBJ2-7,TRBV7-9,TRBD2,CASSLAKREYEQYF,TGTGCCAGCAGCTTAGCGAAGCGGGAATACGAGCAGTACTTC